This TCR beta chain appears in the sequencing data of a study of cytomegalovirus exposure and HLA in healthy donors. The overall study: From about 170 million T cells, an earlier analysis saw roughly 110 million unique TCR beta sequences.

PCR involved 60 Vbeta and 13 Jbeta primers. Assay: immunoSEQ multiplex PCR; the TCRdb copy retains only in-frame clones and omits some. The repertoire consists of 60,000 to 70,000 clones, with about 82% occurring once and the leading ten covering about 4.5%. Germline trimming cut 4 bases from V and 5 bases from J; bases unmatched to any gene: 1. CDR1 and CDR2 (germline): MNHNS, SASEGT. The CDR3 has 13 residues. The TCR comes from a young woman in good health and CMV-seronegative. V and J are TRBV6-1 and TRBJ1-1; 10 nucleotides agree with TRBD1. Sequenced: PBMCs. The CDR3 region is CASSGDRGTEAFF. In DNA form, the CDR3 reads TGTGCCAGCAGTGGGGACAGGGGTACTGAAGCTTTCTTT.